The 27 T cell receptor beta chains reported below all come from one sample, sequenced in a study of T cells in Graves' hyperthyroidism and ophthalmopathy. The source material, RNA transcripts, was used to amplify TCR beta CDR3 regions. TCR CDR3 regions were first amplified by RT-PCR with HTBI primers. Each CDR3 protein is one row after TCRdb ran MiXCR on the multiplex PCR reads. The table has approximately 700,000 distinct CDR3 sequences, 45% seen once. The sample consisted of peripheral blood or thyroid tissue (not recorded which). Receptors were obtained from an adult man with Graves' disease, either hyperthyroidism or ophthalmopathy (not recorded which).

Here the CDR3 DNA reads TGCGCCAGCAGCTTGGAGGGGCGCACCGGGGGGTCTGGAAACACCATATATTTT. Translated, it gives CASSLEGRTGGSGNTIYF. V usage is TRBV5-1 and J usage is TRBJ1-3, with D perhaps TRBD1 (5 bases). V was clipped by 0 bases and J by 1 base, with 17 bases between them. Germline V gene data show CDR1 as SGHRS and CDR2 as YFSETQ. CDR3 size: 18 residues. The whole variable domain, filled in from reference TRBV5-1 and TRBJ1-3, reads KAGVTQTPRYLIKTRGQQVTLSCSPISGHRSVSWYQQTPGQGLQFLFEYFSETQRNKGNFPGRFSGRQFSNSRSEMNVSTLELGDSALYLCASSLEGRTGGSGNTIYFGEGSWLTVV.

This sequence joins TRBV2 and TRBJ1-5, with a weak D call TRBD1 (5 bases). The CDR3 is 15 amino acids. Germline loops: CDR1 SNHLY, CDR2 FYNNEI. V dropped 4 bases and J dropped 6 bases, with 16 bases sitting between them. CDR3 sequence: CASSAIETASQPQHF. In DNA form, the CDR3 reads TGTGCCAGCAGTGCGATAGAGACAGCTAGTCAGCCCCAGCATTTT.

Comments on this clonotype: This may come from a read error, since a much larger clone is one base off. The chain carries TRBV2 and TRBJ2-5, with D unclear. In germline, CDR1 is SNHLY, CDR2 FYNNEI. The CDR3 consists of 10 residues. The V end was cut by 3 bases, the J end by 6 bases, with 2 bases between. CDR3 loop: CASSEKTQYF. The CDR3 DNA is TGTGCCAGCAGTGAGAAGACCCAGTACTTC.

As concerns this clonotype: An end of the junction does not agree with germline; a read error may underlie this. The chain employs TRBV7-2 and TRBJ1-1, with 9 nucleotides matching TRBD1. There are 13 residues in the CDR3. In germline, CDR1 is SGHTA, CDR2 FQGNSA. In DNA form, the CDR3 reads TGTGCCAGCAGTCAGGGACAGGGAAGTGAAGCTCTCTTT. It is translated as CASSQGQGSEALF. The variable domain in full, with the rest retrieved from reference TRBV7-2 and TRBJ1-1, is GAGVSQSPSNKVTEKGKDVELRCDPISGHTALYWYRQSLGQGLEFLIYFQGNSAPDKSGLPSDRFSAERTGGSVSTLTIQRTQQEDSAVYLCASSQGQGSEALFGQGTRLTVV.

The gene calls are TRBV19 and TRBJ2-5; D is uncertain. This CDR3 comprises 12 residues. The germline V gene has CDR1 LNHDA and CDR2 SQIVND (reference sequence). Trimming left V 7 bases short and J 5 bases short, with 11 bases between. The CDR3 DNA sequence: TGTGCCAGTATGGGAAAGCCCGAGACCCAGTACTTC. It codes for CASMGKPETQYF.

V is TRBV11-2 and J is TRBJ1-5; D unclear. The CDR3 has 12 amino acids. V was cut by 5 bases and J by 7 bases, with 9 bases left in between. CDR1 is SGHAT, CDR2 FQNNGV, per germline. CDR3 nucleotide sequence: TGTGCCAGCAGCACGGGAGAACAGCCCCAGCATTTT. Protein product: CASSTGEQPQHF.

In this sample, this clonotype turned up a few times. The gene calls are TRBV29-1 and TRBJ2-7; the match to TRBD2 covers 11 bases. This CDR3 region has 13 residues. Germline lookup yields CDR1 SQVTM and CDR2 ANQGSEA. V lost 4 bases to trimming and J lost 2 bases; unmatched junction nucleotides: 1. In nucleotides, the CDR3 is TGCAGCGTTGGACTAGCGGGGCCCTACGAGCAGTACTTC. Amino acid sequence: CSVGLAGPYEQYF.

This clonotype was detected only a few times. The rearrangement joins TRBV7-8 to TRBJ2-7, with 9 bases aligning to TRBD1. This CDR3 region has 15 residues. CDR1 is SGHVS and CDR2 is FQNEAQ in the germline V gene. The V gene end was trimmed by 6 bases and the J gene end by 8 bases; junction bases not matched to a gene: 14. The CDR3 DNA is TGTGCCAGCAGTCCAGCGCCCGGGACAGGGCTGCAGCAGTACTTC. Its translation is CASSPAPGTGLQQYF.

CDR3 sequence: CASSYGPGARTEAFF. In DNA form, the CDR3 reads TGTGCCAGCAGTTACGGGCCGGGGGCGCGAACTGAAGCTTTCTTT. V is TRBV6-5 and J is TRBJ1-1, with D possibly TRBD1 on 6 matching bases. V was cut by 2 bases and J by 5 bases, with 15 bases left in between. The CDR3 runs to 15 residues. CDR1 MNHEY and CDR2 SVGAGI come from the germline V gene.

This clonotype was counted ten times or more. The chain employs TRBV9 and TRBJ1-2, with D unclear. There are 12 residues in the CDR3. Germline assignment: CDR1 SGDLS and CDR2 YYNGEE. Trimming cost V 3 bases and J 0 bases, with 3 bases left between them. The CDR3 DNA follows: TGTGCCAGCAGCGGAACTAACTATGGCTACACCTTC. Translation: CASSGTNYGYTF.

A few counts support this clonotype. The chain links TRBV20-1 to TRBJ2-5, with TRBD1 matching 8 bases. Germline assignment: CDR1 DFQATT and CDR2 SNEGSKA (reference sequence). CDR3 length: 18 amino acids. The junction had 14 bases not matched to a gene; V was cut back by 0 bases and J by 2 bases. The CDR3 reads CSARDVTGAFGSQETQYF. The CDR3 region has the DNA TGCAGTGCTAGAGACGTGACAGGGGCCTTTGGCTCTCAAGAGACCCAGTACTTC.

The chain joins TRBV29-1 to TRBJ2-7, with 7 nucleotides matching TRBD1. The closer fit of TRBJ2-5 to the DNA end suggests the J call may be wrong. There are 12 residues in the CDR3. Per germline, CDR1 SQVTM and CDR2 ANQGSEA. CDR3 nucleotides: TGCAGCGTTCAGGGGGTACGGGAGACCCAGTACTTC. Its protein is CSVQGVRETQYF.

The CDR3 DNA reads TGTGCCACCGGGACAGGGGAGCATGACTACACCTTC. It encodes CATGTGEHDYTF. The gene calls are TRBV24-1 and TRBJ1-2; 10 bases map to TRBD1. The CDR3 runs 12 residues. Germline lookup yields CDR1 KGHDR and CDR2 SFDVKD. V shed 9 bases and J 10 bases; nucleotides not matched to a gene: 7.

A word on this clonotype: This may come from a read error, since a much larger clone is one base off. V and J are TRBV15 and TRBJ1-3; no reliable D call. Germline CDR1 LNHNV, CDR2 YYDKDF (reference sequence). The V gene lost 3 bases and the J gene lost 3 bases, with 12 bases spanning the gap. There are 15 residues in the CDR3. The CDR3 nucleotides are TGTGCCACCAGCAGTGATCTAGGATTTGGAAACACCATATATTTT. Amino acid sequence: CATSSDLGFGNTIYF.

There are a few counts of this clonotype. CDR3 sequence reads: CASSARERESSYEQYF. Written as DNA, the CDR3 is TGTGCCAGCAGTGCCCGGGAGCGGGAGTCCTCCTACGAGCAGTACTTC. The chain joins TRBV7-9 to TRBJ2-7, with TRBD2 matching over 8 bases. The CDR3 contains 16 residues. V shed 6 bases, J shed 0 bases, and the junction held 10 bases outside the gene matches. Germline CDR1 reads SEHNR; CDR2 reads FQNEAQ (reference sequence).

Remarks on this clonotype: This likely comes from a read error, as the CDR3 has no conserved phenylalanine or tryptophan at its end. The limits of the CDR3 on the DNA are not certain, so only TCRdb's listed CDR3 is given. The chain carries TRBV7-9 and TRBJ1-4; TRBD1, the table's D call, lacks a check against the DNA. Germline assignment: CDR1 SEHNR and CDR2 FQNEAQ (reference sequence). The CDR3 extends over 9 residues, inclusive of both ends. The chain's CDR3 is CASSRMTGY.

This clonotype has at least ten counts. The gene calls are TRBV25-1 and TRBJ1-1; no definite D call. With 1 base removed from V and 4 bases from J, the gap between germline ends came to 7 bases. The CDR3 is made up of 13 amino acids. CDR1 MGHDK and CDR2 SYGVNS come from the germline V gene. CDR3 DNA sequence: TGTGCCAGCAGTGAATTAACGGCCACTGAAGCTTTCTTT. Its protein is CASSELTATEAFF.

The V gene is TRBV29-1, the J gene TRBJ1-4; the D is unclear. The CDR3 has 13 residues. The V gene's germline CDR1 is SQVTM and CDR2 ANQGSEA. Deletions cut 0 bases from V and 6 bases from J, with 8 bases between. CDR3 loop: CSVEDYGYEKLFF. CDR3 DNA: TGCAGCGTTGAAGATTACGGCTATGAAAAACTGTTTTTT. Variable domain in full (rest from reference TRBV29-1 and TRBJ1-4): SAVISQKPSRDICQRGTSLTIQCQVDSQVTMMFWYRQQPGQSLTLIATANQGSEATYESGFVIDKFPISRPNLTFSTLTVSNMSPEDSSIYLCSVEDYGYEKLFFGSGTQLSVL.

The rearrangement uses TRBV7-8 and TRBJ1-3, with a weak D call TRBD1 (6 bases). The germline CDR1 and CDR2 sequences are SGHVS and FQNEAQ. The CDR3 loop spans 16 amino acids. Deletions cut 6 bases from V and 0 bases from J, with 15 bases between. The CDR3 region is CASSSTGIYSGNTIYF. In DNA form, the CDR3 reads TGTGCCAGCAGTTCCACAGGGATATACTCTGGAAACACCATATATTTT.

This clonotype was counted at least ten times. The rearrangement uses TRBV7-8 and TRBJ2-7; tentative D call: TRBD2 (6 bases). The ends were cut back, 1 base at V and 3 bases at J, with 13 bases in the middle. This CDR3 spans 15 amino acids. Germline values: CDR1 SGHVS, CDR2 FQNEAQ. CDR3 protein: CASSLGQGGIYEQYF. In DNA, the CDR3 is TGTGCCAGCAGCTTAGGGCAGGGAGGTATCTACGAGCAGTACTTC.

CDR3 bases: TGCAGCGTTGGGACTAGCGGAGCCTACGAGCAGTACTTC. Protein product: CSVGTSGAYEQYF. The chain carries TRBV29-1 and TRBJ2-7; 10 bases are shared with TRBD2. Losses at the gene ends were 4 bases for V and 2 bases for J; bases not matched to a gene: 2. CDR1 is SQVTM, CDR2 ANQGSEA, per germline. The CDR3 length is 13 residues.

This clonotype was detected a few times. The rearrangement links TRBV2 to TRBJ1-3, with D possibly being TRBD1 (5 bases). CDR3 size: 15 residues. Trimming cost V 7 bases and J 5 bases, with 18 bases left between them. The germline CDR1 and CDR2 sequences are SNHLY and FYNNEI. The CDR3 region has the DNA TGTGCCAGCACCCCCCCGCAGGGAGAACGAAACACCATATATTTT. Encoded protein: CASTPPQGERNTIYF.

This clonotype was found many times. The chain joins TRBV7-8 to TRBJ1-3, with 9 bases that match TRBD1. The CDR3 length is 17 residues. CDR1 is SGHVS, CDR2 FQNEAQ, per germline. The J segment lost 4 bases and the V segment lost 5 bases, leaving 12 bases of the junction unmatched. The CDR3 reads CASSPYQTGGRGNTIYF. Here the CDR3 DNA reads TGTGCCAGCAGCCCCTACCAAACAGGGGGCCGCGGAAACACCATATATTTT.

Remarks on this clonotype: This may be a read error: a much more frequent sequence differs by one nucleotide. The chain has TRBV29-1 and TRBJ1-2, with D unresolved. V was clipped by 2 bases and J by 2 bases, with 9 bases between them. CDR3 size: 13 residues. Per the germline V gene, CDR1 is SQVTM and CDR2 is ANQGSEA. CDR3 nucleotides: TGCAGCGTTGAAAAAAGCCAGAACTATGGCTACACCTTC. This codes for CSVEKSQNYGYTF.

In this sample, this clonotype turned up once. The V gene is TRBV15, the J gene TRBJ2-7; D tentatively reads TRBD1 or TRBD2 (6 bases each). The CDR3 runs to 13 residues. The V gene lost 5 bases and the J gene lost 3 bases, with 11 bases spanning the gap. CDR1 LNHNV and CDR2 YYDKDF come from the germline V gene (reference sequence). The CDR3 DNA reads TGTGCCACCAGCCGCGGGACAAACTACGAGCAGTACTTC. Amino acid sequence: CATSRGTNYEQYF.

This clonotype was recorded a few times. This rearrangement joins TRBV7-8 to TRBJ1-6; 9 bases fit TRBD1. Losses at the gene ends were 3 bases for V and 3 bases for J; bases not matched to a gene: 6. The CDR3 sequence is 17 residues long. Germline CDR1 reads SGHVS; CDR2 reads FQNEAQ. The CDR3 bases are TGTGCCAGCAGCTTTGGGACAGGGCGGTTCTATAATTCACCCCTCCACTTT. It codes for CASSFGTGRFYNSPLHF. The full variable domain, with the rest looked up from reference TRBV7-8 and TRBJ1-6, is GAGVSQSPRYKVAKRGQDVALRCDPISGHVSLFWYQQALGQGPEFLTYFQNEAQLDKSGLPSDRFFAERPEGSVSTLKIQRTQQEDSAVYLCASSFGTGRFYNSPLHFGNGTRLTVT.

As for this clonotype: At one end the junction does not follow the germline gene, possibly because of a read error. The gene calls are TRBV10-3 and TRBJ1-4; maybe TRBD1 (6 bases). This CDR3 is 17 amino acids long. Germline assignment: CDR1 ENHRY and CDR2 SYGVKD. CDR3 amino acids: CASSYSRARGIGEKLFF. For the CDR3, the DNA is TGTGCCAGCAGTTACTCGAGGGCGAGGGGGATTGGTGAAAAACTGTTTTTT.